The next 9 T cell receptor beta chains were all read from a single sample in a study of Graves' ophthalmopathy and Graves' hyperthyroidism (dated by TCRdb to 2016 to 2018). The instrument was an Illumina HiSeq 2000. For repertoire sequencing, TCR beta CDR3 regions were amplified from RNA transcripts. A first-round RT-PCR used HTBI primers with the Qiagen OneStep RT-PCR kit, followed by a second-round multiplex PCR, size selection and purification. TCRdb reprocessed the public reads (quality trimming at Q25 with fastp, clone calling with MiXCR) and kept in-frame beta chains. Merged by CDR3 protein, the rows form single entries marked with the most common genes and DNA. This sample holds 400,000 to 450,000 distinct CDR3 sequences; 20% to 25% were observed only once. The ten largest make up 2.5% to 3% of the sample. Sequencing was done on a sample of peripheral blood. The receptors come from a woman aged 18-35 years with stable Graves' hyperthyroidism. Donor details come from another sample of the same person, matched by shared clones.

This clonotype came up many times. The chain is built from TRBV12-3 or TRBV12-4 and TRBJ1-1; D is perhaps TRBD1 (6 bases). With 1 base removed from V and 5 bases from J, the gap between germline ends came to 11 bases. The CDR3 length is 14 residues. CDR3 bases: TGTGCCAGCAGTTTAGTCAGGGGTGTAACTGAAGCTTTCTTT. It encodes CASSLVRGVTEAFF.

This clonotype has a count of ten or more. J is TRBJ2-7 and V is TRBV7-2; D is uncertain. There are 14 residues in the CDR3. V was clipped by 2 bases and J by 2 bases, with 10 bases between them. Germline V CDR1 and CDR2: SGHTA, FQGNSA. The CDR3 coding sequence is TGTGCCAGCAGCTTAATGCGTTCTACCTACGAGCAGTACTTC. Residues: CASSLMRSTYEQYF.

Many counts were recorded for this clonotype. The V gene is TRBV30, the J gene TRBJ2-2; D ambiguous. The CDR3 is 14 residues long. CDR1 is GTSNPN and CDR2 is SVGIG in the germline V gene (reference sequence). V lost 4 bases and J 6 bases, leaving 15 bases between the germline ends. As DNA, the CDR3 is TGTGCCTGGAACCTCCAGATTAGGGCCGGGGAGCTGTTTTTT. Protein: CAWNLQIRAGELFF. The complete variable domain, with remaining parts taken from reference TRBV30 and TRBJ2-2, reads SQTIHQWPATLVQPVGSPLSLECTVEGTSNPNLYWYRQAAGRGLQLLFYSVGIGQISSEVPQNLSASRPQDRQFILSSKKLLLSDSGFYLCAWNLQIRAGELFFGEGSRLTVL.

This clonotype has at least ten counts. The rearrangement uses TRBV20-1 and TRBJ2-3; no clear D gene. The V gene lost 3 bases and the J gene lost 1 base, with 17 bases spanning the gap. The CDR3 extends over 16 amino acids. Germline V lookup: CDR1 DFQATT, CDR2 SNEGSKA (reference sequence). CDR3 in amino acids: CSASQNKGLRTDTQYF. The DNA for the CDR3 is TGCAGTGCTAGTCAGAATAAGGGATTACGCACAGATACGCAGTATTTT.

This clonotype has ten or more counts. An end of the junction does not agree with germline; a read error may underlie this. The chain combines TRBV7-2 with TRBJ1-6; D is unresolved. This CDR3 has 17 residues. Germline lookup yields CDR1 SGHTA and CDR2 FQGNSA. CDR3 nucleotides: TGTGCCAGCAGCTTACGGAGGCGTAGCTCCTATAGTTCACCCCTCCACTTT. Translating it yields CASSLRRRSSYSSPLHF.

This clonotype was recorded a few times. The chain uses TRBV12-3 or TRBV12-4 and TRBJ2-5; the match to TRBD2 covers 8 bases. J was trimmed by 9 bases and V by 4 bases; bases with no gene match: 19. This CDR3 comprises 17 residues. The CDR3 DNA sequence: TGTGCCAGCAGTTCTCGTTCTAGCGGGTACCCCCGGGGGGCCCAGTACTTC. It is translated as CASSSRSSGYPRGAQYF.

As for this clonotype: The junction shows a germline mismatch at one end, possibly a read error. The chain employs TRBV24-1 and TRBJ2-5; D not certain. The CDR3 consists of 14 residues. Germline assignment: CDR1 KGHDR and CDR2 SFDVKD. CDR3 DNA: TGTGCCACCAGTGACCGACGGAACCAAGAGACGCAGTACTTC. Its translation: CATSDRRNQETQYF.

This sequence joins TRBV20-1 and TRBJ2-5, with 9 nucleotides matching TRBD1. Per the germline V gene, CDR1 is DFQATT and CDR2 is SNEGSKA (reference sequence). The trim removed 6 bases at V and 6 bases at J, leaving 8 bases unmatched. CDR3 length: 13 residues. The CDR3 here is CSADRGRRKTQYF. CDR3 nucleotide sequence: TGCAGTGCCGACAGGGGGAGAAGGAAGACCCAGTACTTC.

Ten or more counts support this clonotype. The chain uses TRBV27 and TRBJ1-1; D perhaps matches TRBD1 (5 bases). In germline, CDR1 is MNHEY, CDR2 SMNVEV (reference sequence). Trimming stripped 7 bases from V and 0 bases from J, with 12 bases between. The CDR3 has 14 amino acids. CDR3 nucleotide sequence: TGTGCCAGCACCCCGACAGACTTGAACACTGAAGCTTTCTTT. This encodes CASTPTDLNTEAFF.